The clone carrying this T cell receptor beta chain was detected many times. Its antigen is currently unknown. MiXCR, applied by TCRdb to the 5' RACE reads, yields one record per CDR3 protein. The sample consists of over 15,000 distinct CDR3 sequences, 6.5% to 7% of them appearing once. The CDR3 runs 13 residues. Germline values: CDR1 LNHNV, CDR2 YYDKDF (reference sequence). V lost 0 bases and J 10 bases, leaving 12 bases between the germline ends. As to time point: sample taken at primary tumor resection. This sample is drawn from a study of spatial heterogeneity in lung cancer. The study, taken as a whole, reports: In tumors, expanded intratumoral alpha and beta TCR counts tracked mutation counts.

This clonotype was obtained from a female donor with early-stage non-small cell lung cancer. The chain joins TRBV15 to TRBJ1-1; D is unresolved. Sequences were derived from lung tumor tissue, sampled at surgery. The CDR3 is CATSRDPLGVAFF. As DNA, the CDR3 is TGTGCCACCAGCAGAGATCCTCTCGGGGTAGCTTTCTTT.